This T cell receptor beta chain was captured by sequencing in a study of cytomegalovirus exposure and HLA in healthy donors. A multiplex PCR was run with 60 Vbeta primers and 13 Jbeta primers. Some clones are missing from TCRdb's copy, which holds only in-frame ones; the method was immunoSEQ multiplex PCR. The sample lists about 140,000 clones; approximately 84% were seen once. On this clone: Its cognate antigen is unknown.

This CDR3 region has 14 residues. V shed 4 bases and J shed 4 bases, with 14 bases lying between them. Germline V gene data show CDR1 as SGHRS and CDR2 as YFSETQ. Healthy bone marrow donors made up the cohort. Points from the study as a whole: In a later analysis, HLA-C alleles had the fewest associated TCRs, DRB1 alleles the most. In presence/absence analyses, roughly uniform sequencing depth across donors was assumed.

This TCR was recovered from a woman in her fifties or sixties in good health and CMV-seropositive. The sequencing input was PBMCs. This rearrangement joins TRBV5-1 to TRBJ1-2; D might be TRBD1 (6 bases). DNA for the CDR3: TGCGCCAGCAGCCAAGGGGGGGCAGGCTATGGCTACACCTTC. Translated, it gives CASSQGGAGYGYTF.